This T cell receptor beta chain was documented in a study of OX40 agonist ivuxolimab in advanced cancers. There are 14 residues in the CDR3. CDR1 and CDR2 (germline): MDHEN, SYDVKM. V was pared by 2 bases and J by 7 bases, with 5 bases of the junction left unmatched. The protocol was immunoSEQ multiplex PCR, while the TCRdb copy is restricted to in-frame clones and leaves out a portion. The sample has tens of thousands of clones, 70% to 90% seen once; the top ten hold roughly 1.1%. The chain recombines TRBV28 with TRBJ1-1, with TRBD1 matching 9 bases. Sequenced here: CD4+ or CD8+ T cells sorted from blood, sampled in a trial of the OX40 agonist ivuxolimab. The receptor comes from an adult with an advanced solid tumor such as melanoma, head and neck, liver or kidney cancer. DNA of the CDR3: TGTGCCAGCAGTTTAGACACGGGACAGGGTGAAGCTTTCTTT. Its translation is CASSLDTGQGEAFF.